This T cell receptor (beta chain) came from a study of radiation and T cells in renal cell carcinoma. General study points: Intratumoral heterogeneity was not captured in these approximately 1 g regions.

This clone ranks as medium-sized. Its antigen is unidentified. Profiled with immunoSEQ multiplex PCR; TCRdb holds only in-frame clones, not every one. The sample has fewer than 20,000 clones, over 50% seen once. The germline CDR1 and CDR2 sequences are MNHNS and SASEGT. This CDR3 region has 12 residues. V lost 4 bases to trimming and J lost 3 bases, with 7 bases between them. Treatment meaning: treatment-naive control, cytoreductive nephrectomy. Control samples are tumors resected by cytoreductive nephrectomy without prior radiation. V and J are TRBV6-1 and TRBJ2-7; no definite D call. The sample here was tumor tissue, taken from a patient whose treatment was nephrectomy without radiotherapy. This receptor was taken from a man aged 50 to 59 with renal cell carcinoma. In nucleotides, the CDR3 is TGTGCCAGCAGTGCCATCTACTACGAGCAGTACTTC. Protein product: CASSAIYYEQYF.